A single sample gave rise to the 13 T cell receptor beta chains below, sequenced in a study of T-cell reconstitution after alpha-beta-depleted transplantation in children. It was with unique molecular identifiers that the TCRbeta library was prepared. TCRdb passed the PCR reads through MiXCR, listing each CDR3 protein once. The sample carries almost 500,000 distinct CDR3 sequences, around 12% recorded once. Sequencing was performed on PBMCs from the stem cell graft donor, taken from the stem cell graft. The source of these receptors is a human donor who donated a stem cell graft to a child with combined immunodeficiency.

The rearrangement uses TRBV12-3 or TRBV12-4 and TRBJ2-1; 10 positions match TRBD2. This CDR3 region has 15 residues. J gave up 5 bases and V 1 base, and 2 bases lay outside the gene matches. CDR3 sequence reads: CASSLEGLAHNEQFF. The CDR3 DNA follows: TGTGCCAGCAGTTTAGAGGGACTAGCGCACAATGAGCAGTTCTTC.

This clonotype was seen repeatedly, ten times or more. This chain joins TRBV11-2 and TRBJ2-2; D ambiguous. Trimming left V 6 bases short and J 8 bases short, with 10 bases between. The CDR3 is made up of 12 amino acids. Germline lookup yields CDR1 SGHAT and CDR2 FQNNGV. CDR3 DNA: TGTGCCAGCAGGGAAGGGATTGGGGAGCTGTTTTTT. Protein sequence: CASREGIGELFF. Supplemented by reference TRBV11-2 and TRBJ2-2, the full variable domain reads EAGVAQSPRYKIIEKRQSVAFWCNPISGHATLYWYQQILGQGPKLLIQFQNNGVVDDSQLPKDRFSAERLKGVDSTLKIQPAKLEDSAVYLCASREGIGELFFGEGSRLTVL.

There are many counts of this clonotype. The chain uses TRBV5-1 and TRBJ2-1; 10 bases are a match to TRBD1. Germline lookup yields CDR1 SGHRS and CDR2 YFSETQ. V shed 4 bases and J 3 bases; nucleotides not matched to a gene: 13. This CDR3 is 18 amino acids long. The CDR3 nucleotides read TGCGCCAGCAGCCCGTACCATTCAGGGACAGGGGTCTACAATGAGCAGTTCTTC. It yields the protein CASSPYHSGTGVYNEQFF.

This clonotype was recorded many times. Here the CDR3 DNA reads TGTGCCAGCAGTCCCTCGGGGCACTATGGCTACACCTTC. Translating gives CASSPSGHYGYTF. The chain is built from TRBV25-1 and TRBJ1-2; maybe TRBD1 (5 bases). Deletions cut 5 bases from V and 3 bases from J, with 10 bases between. The CDR3 sequence is 13 residues long. Per germline, CDR1 MGHDK and CDR2 SYGVNS.

In this sample, this clonotype turned up a few times. The chain recombines TRBV4-3 with TRBJ2-5; D gene ambiguous. This CDR3 has 15 residues. The V end lost 0 bases, the J end lost 5 bases, and 13 bases lay between the germline ends. Germline V gives CDR1 LGHNA, CDR2 YSLEER. CDR3 sequence (DNA): TGCGCCAGCAGCCAAGAATTTCGTCATCTGGAGACCCAGTACTTC. Translated, it gives CASSQEFRHLETQYF.

This clonotype was counted between two and nine times. V gene TRBV25-1 combines with J gene TRBJ2-6; either TRBD1 or TRBD2 may fit D (6 bases each). CDR3 length: 16 amino acids. CDR1 MGHDK and CDR2 SYGVNS come from the germline V gene. Trimming shortened V by 3 bases and J by 3 bases, and 12 bases separated the two germline ends. The chain's CDR3 is CASSEVQGGGANVLTF. In DNA, the CDR3 is TGTGCCAGCAGTGAGGTACAGGGAGGTGGGGCCAACGTCCTGACTTTC.

This clonotype was observed a handful of times. The CDR3 sequence is CASNKGPTGELFF. In DNA form, the CDR3 reads TGTGCCAGCAACAAAGGGCCCACCGGGGAGCTGTTTTTT. The rearrangement joins TRBV9 to TRBJ2-2, with D unresolved. Trimming pared 6 bases from V and 4 bases from J, leaving 10 bases between. This CDR3 spans 13 amino acids. The germline V gene has CDR1 SGDLS and CDR2 YYNGEE.

The chain has TRBV10-3 and TRBJ2-3; TRBD1 matches 7 bases. J lost 2 bases, V lost 3 bases, and 5 bases had no gene match. Germline V gene lookup returns CDR1 ENHRY and CDR2 SYGVKD. This CDR3 is 15 amino acids long. The DNA of the CDR3 is TGTGCCATCAGTGACAGGGGGACAAACACAGATACGCAGTATTTT. Translating gives CAISDRGTNTDTQYF.

This clonotype was observed a few times. The V and J genes are TRBV20-1 and TRBJ2-3, with 10 bases aligning to TRBD2. Germline V lookup: CDR1 DFQATT, CDR2 SNEGSKA (reference sequence). The ends lost 3 bases at V and 4 bases at J; junction bases unmatched: 13. The CDR3 loop spans 17 amino acids. The DNA of the CDR3 is TGCAGTGCTAGTAGGACTAGCGGAGCCAGAGAGGCAGATACGCAGTATTTT. As protein: CSASRTSGAREADTQYF.

On this clonotype: A much more abundant neighbour one base away suggests this may be a read error. V gene TRBV7-9 combines with J gene TRBJ2-5, with TRBD2 matching 13 bases. Germline CDR1 and CDR2: SEHNR and FQNEAQ (reference sequence). This CDR3 contains 17 residues. The CDR3: CASSLGLAGSWQESQYF. CDR3 nucleotides: TGTGCCAGCAGCTTGGGACTAGCGGGAAGTTGGCAAGAGTCCCAGTACTTC.

The rearrangement joins TRBV5-1 to TRBJ2-4, with TRBD2 as a possible D gene (6 bases). The CDR3 length is 14 residues. The V end was cut by 0 bases, the J end by 6 bases, with 10 bases between. Germline CDR1 reads SGHRS; CDR2 reads YFSETQ. CDR3 nucleotides: TGCGCCAGCAGCTTGGCCGGGGAGGCAAACATTCAGTACTTC. Its protein is CASSLAGEANIQYF.

V usage is TRBV11-3 and J usage is TRBJ2-1; D gene ambiguous. Germline lookup yields CDR1 SGHNT and CDR2 YENEEA. With 6 bases removed from V and 5 bases from J, the gap between germline ends came to 14 bases. This CDR3 is 14 amino acids long. In DNA form, the CDR3 reads TGTGCCAGCAGTGCCCGGAACATAGACAATGAGCAGTTCTTC. Encoded protein: CASSARNIDNEQFF.

This clonotype was detected a few times. The J gene is TRBJ2-1, the V gene TRBV29-1, with TRBD2 matching over 10 bases. CDR1 SQVTM and CDR2 ANQGSEA come from the germline V gene. CDR3 length: 14 residues. V dropped 3 bases and J dropped 9; count of bases not matched to a gene: 8. CDR3: CSVEASGSGTEQFF. The CDR3 region has the DNA TGCAGCGTTGAGGCTAGCGGGAGCGGTACTGAGCAGTTCTTC.